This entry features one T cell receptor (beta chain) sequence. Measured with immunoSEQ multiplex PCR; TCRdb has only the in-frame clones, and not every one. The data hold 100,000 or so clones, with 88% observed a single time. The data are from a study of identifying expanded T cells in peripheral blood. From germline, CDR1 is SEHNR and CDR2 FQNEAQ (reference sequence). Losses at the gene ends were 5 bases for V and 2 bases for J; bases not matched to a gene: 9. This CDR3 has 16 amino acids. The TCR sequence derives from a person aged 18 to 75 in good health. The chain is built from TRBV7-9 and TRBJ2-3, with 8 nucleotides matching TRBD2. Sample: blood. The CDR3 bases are TGTGCCAGCAGCCCCAGGGCGGGGGGAAACACAGATACGCAGTATTTT. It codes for CASSPRAGGNTDTQYF.